The clone carrying this TCR beta chain was counted ten times or more. V gave up 5 bases and J gave up 6 bases, with 5 bases separating them. Looked up from germline, CDR1 is DFQATT and CDR2 is SNEGSKA (reference sequence). The CDR3 is 10 amino acids. Molecular barcoding with unique molecular identifiers was used for the TCRbeta library. One entry per CDR3 protein, called by TCRdb with MiXCR from the PCR reads. The sample includes over 550,000 distinct CDR3 sequences, about 10% of them seen just once. The data derive from a study of T-cell reconstitution after alpha-beta-depleted transplantation in children.

This sample comprised PBMCs from the stem cell graft donor, obtained from the stem cell graft. The sequence was collected from a human donor who donated a stem cell graft to a child with acute myeloid leukemia. The V gene is TRBV20-1, the J gene TRBJ2-1; D is uncertain. The CDR3 nucleotides are TGCAGTGCTTGGACCAATGAGCAGTTCTTC. Its protein is CSAWTNEQFF.